The sequence of this T cell receptor beta chain was determined in a study of blood T cell repertoires in COVID-19. Study-level information: There were acute and convalescent COVID-19 samples, and they came from the United States, Italy and Spain. PBMCs, B-cell-depleted T cells, or T cells were the source of the cDNA or gDNA that made up the material.

The CDR3 sequence is 15 residues long. V lost 5 bases and J lost 3, with 13 bases in between. The germline CDR1 and CDR2 sequences are SEHNR and FQNEAQ (reference sequence). Methods used by the authors: Quantification of nucleated cells was approximated via reference gene primer amplification. The protocol was immunoSEQ multiplex PCR, while the TCRdb copy is restricted to in-frame clones and leaves out a portion. The D gene and trimming were derived from the DNA, and the V and J assignments and clone size from that table. The sample has about 44,000 clones; approximately 81% are singletons. The V gene is TRBV7-9, the J gene TRBJ2-2, with D possibly being TRBD2 (6 bases). The sample was peripheral blood. This TCR derives from a woman between 65 and 79 years old with acute or convalescent COVID-19. CDR3 sequence: CASSPPGTDTGELFF. CDR3 coding DNA: TGTGCCAGCAGCCCTCCCGGGACTGACACCGGGGAGCTGTTTTTT.